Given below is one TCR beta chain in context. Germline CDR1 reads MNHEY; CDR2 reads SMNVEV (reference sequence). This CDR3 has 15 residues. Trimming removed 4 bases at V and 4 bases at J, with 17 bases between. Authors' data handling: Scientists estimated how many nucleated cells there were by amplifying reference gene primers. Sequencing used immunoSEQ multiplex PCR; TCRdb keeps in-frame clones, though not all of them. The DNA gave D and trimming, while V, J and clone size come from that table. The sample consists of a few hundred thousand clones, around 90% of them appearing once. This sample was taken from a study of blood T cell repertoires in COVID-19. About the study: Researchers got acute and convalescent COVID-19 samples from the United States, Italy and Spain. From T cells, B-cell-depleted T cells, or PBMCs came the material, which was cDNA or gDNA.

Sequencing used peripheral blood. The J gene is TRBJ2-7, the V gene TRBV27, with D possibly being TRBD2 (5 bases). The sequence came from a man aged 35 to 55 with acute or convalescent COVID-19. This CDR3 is CASSSLTRGKYEQYF. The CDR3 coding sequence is TGTGCCAGCAGTTCCCTTACGAGAGGGAAATACGAGCAGTACTTC.